One sample yielded the 25 T cell receptor beta chains listed below, sequenced in a study of blood T cell repertoires in COVID-19. The protocol was immunoSEQ multiplex PCR, while the TCRdb copy is restricted to in-frame clones and leaves out a portion. The sample includes more than 200,000 clones, over 80% of them seen just once. Specimen: PBMCs or T cells enriched from blood (not recorded which). Every receptor here comes from a woman in her thirties who had been exposed to COVID-19.

The V and J genes are TRBV24-1 and TRBJ2-1, with D perhaps matching TRBD2 (5 bases). Germline CDR1 reads KGHDR; CDR2 reads SFDVKD. Trimming took off 4 bases at V and 7 bases at J, with 16 bases between the two ends. CDR3 length: 15 residues. The CDR3 coding sequence is TGTGCCACCAGTGACCCCTCCGGGGTTTTTAATGAGCAGTTCTTC. Translation: CATSDPSGVFNEQFF.

The chain carries TRBV19 and TRBJ1-3, with a possible D match to TRBD1 (6 bases). V was shortened by 6 bases and J by 4 bases, with 13 bases between the two germline ends. The CDR3 is made up of 14 amino acids. Per the germline V gene, CDR1 is LNHDA and CDR2 is SQIVND (reference sequence). CDR3 coding DNA: TGTGCCAGTAGCGACCACAGGGCGGGAAACACCATATATTTT. Amino acid sequence: CASSDHRAGNTIYF.

The chain employs TRBV11-2 and TRBJ2-5; 9 bases fit TRBD2. V shed 5 bases, J shed 5 bases, and the junction held 12 bases outside the gene matches. CDR3 length: 16 residues. Germline-derived CDR1 and CDR2 are SGHAT and FQNNGV. The CDR3 reads CASSATVAGGGETQYF. CDR3 DNA sequence: TGTGCCAGCAGCGCCACAGTCGCGGGAGGGGGGGAGACCCAGTACTTC. The full variable domain, rest sourced from reference TRBV11-2 and TRBJ2-5, is EAGVAQSPRYKIIEKRQSVAFWCNPISGHATLYWYQQILGQGPKLLIQFQNNGVVDDSQLPKDRFSAERLKGVDSTLKIQPAKLEDSAVYLCASSATVAGGGETQYFGPGTRLLVL.

The V call is TRBV5-1, the J call TRBJ2-7, with D tentatively TRBD1 (6 bases). The CDR3 loop spans 12 amino acids. V gave up 2 bases and J gave up 9 bases, with 12 bases separating them. Germline V CDR1 and CDR2: SGHRS, YFSETQ. The DNA of the CDR3 is TGCGCCAGCAGCTTACCCCAGGGGAGGCAGTACTTC. This translates into CASSLPQGRQYF.

This clone has only one observation. The chain has TRBV10-3 and TRBJ2-3; the D gene is possibly TRBD1 (5 bases). This CDR3 has 13 residues. The germline V gene encodes CDR1 ENHRY and CDR2 SYGVKD. V lost 7 bases and J lost 6, with 14 bases in between. In nucleotides, the CDR3 is TGTGCCATCACGGCCAGGGTCGCTGATACGCAGTATTTT. Translating it yields CAITARVADTQYF.

The chain recombines TRBV25-1 with TRBJ1-6; D might be TRBD1 (5 bases). The V gene's germline CDR1 is MGHDK and CDR2 SYGVNS. The CDR3 loop spans 13 amino acids. V lost 4 bases to trimming and J lost 9 bases, with 10 bases between them. The CDR3 spells CASSVGGTSPLHF. The CDR3 nucleotides are TGTGCCAGCAGTGTGGGGGGAACTTCACCCCTCCACTTT.

The CDR3 spells CASSLPGTGTDTQYF. In nucleotides, the CDR3 is TGCGCCAGCAGCTTGCCCGGGACAGGCACAGATACGCAGTATTTT. The chain couples TRBV5-1 to TRBJ2-3; TRBD1 matches 7 bases. The CDR3 totals 15 residues. Germline loops: CDR1 SGHRS, CDR2 YFSETQ. Losses at the gene ends were 1 base for V and 1 base for J; bases not matched to a gene: 3.

The chain employs TRBV30 and TRBJ2-5; TRBD1 agrees at 7 bases. CDR3 length: 15 amino acids. V shed 4 bases, J shed 5 bases, and the junction held 13 bases outside the gene matches. Germline V gene sequence: CDR1 GTSNPN, CDR2 SVGIG (reference sequence). The CDR3 protein is CAWTKTTGKGETQYF. The CDR3 nucleotides read TGTGCCTGGACTAAGACGACAGGGAAGGGGGAGACCCAGTACTTC.

The sample holds one count of this clone. The chain employs TRBV10-3 and TRBJ2-1; a weak D match, TRBD2 (6 bases). Germline V gene lookup returns CDR1 ENHRY and CDR2 SYGVKD. Deletions cut 0 bases from V and 5 bases from J, with 11 bases between. CDR3 length: 15 residues. The CDR3 DNA sequence: TGTGCCATCAGTGAGTCGACGGGAGTGAACAATGAGCAGTTCTTC. This encodes CAISESTGVNNEQFF.

The chain has TRBV30 and TRBJ2-2; a weak D match, TRBD1 (5 bases). The CDR3 has 15 residues. Trimming stripped 0 bases from V and 4 bases from J, with 12 bases between. Germline V gives CDR1 GTSNPN, CDR2 SVGIG (reference sequence). CDR3: CAWSVTRVGTGELFF. In nucleotides, the CDR3 is TGTGCCTGGAGTGTAACCAGGGTTGGCACCGGGGAGCTGTTTTTT.

This chain links TRBV19 with TRBJ1-5, with 8 bases fitting TRBD1. The CDR3 totals 16 residues. J lost 2 bases, V lost 1 base, and 4 bases had no gene match. Germline V gene sequence: CDR1 LNHDA, CDR2 SQIVND (reference sequence). CDR3 sequence (DNA): TGTGCCAGTAGTATAGCAGGGGGCCTTGGCAATCAGCCCCAGCATTTT. Translating it yields CASSIAGGLGNQPQHF.

The chain employs TRBV28 and TRBJ2-7; tentative D call: TRBD2 (5 bases). In germline, CDR1 is MDHEN, CDR2 SYDVKM. With 3 bases removed from V and 3 bases from J, the gap between germline ends came to 6 bases. The CDR3 length is 12 residues. In DNA form, the CDR3 reads TGTGCCAGCAGTTTTGGGAGCTACGAGCAGTACTTC. This translates into CASSFGSYEQYF.

This clone was recorded only once. The V call is TRBV19, the J call TRBJ1-1, with 7 bases identical to TRBD1. V trimming: 1 base; J trimming: 2 bases; junction bases outside the gene matches: 4. The CDR3 is made up of 15 amino acids. Germline-derived CDR1 and CDR2 are LNHDA and SQIVND (reference sequence). DNA of the CDR3: TGTGCCAGTAGTATAGGGGGACAGAGAAACACTGAAGCTTTCTTT. Translating gives CASSIGGQRNTEAFF.

The V gene is TRBV5-4, the J gene TRBJ2-4, with 8 bases that match TRBD1. This CDR3 region has 15 residues. V was clipped by 1 base and J by 7 bases; unmatched bases: 7. CDR1 and CDR2 (germline): SGHNT, YYREEE (reference sequence). The CDR3 region is CASSLSRGLGNIQYF. The CDR3 DNA follows: TGTGCCAGCAGCTTGTCCAGGGGGCTAGGGAACATTCAGTACTTC.

Worth noting for this clone: Other DNA sequences of this sample code for an identical CDR3. The chain employs TRBV5-1 and TRBJ2-5, with TRBD2 matching 11 bases. Germline values: CDR1 SGHRS, CDR2 YFSETQ. This CDR3 is built from 15 residues. V gave up 4 bases and J gave up 5 bases; unmatched junction bases: 7. The CDR3 here is CASSITSGSGETQYF. The CDR3, as DNA: TGCGCCAGCAGCATCACTAGCGGGAGCGGTGAGACCCAGTACTTC.

This clone has a single count. This chain links TRBV10-3 with TRBJ2-3; 10 positions agree with TRBD2. The J segment lost 3 bases and the V segment lost 10 bases, leaving 4 bases of the junction unmatched. This CDR3 has 13 residues. Germline V gene data show CDR1 as ENHRY and CDR2 as SYGVKD. CDR3 nucleotide sequence: TGTGCCACCGTAGCGGGAGGAACAGATACGCAGTATTTT. It encodes CATVAGGTDTQYF.

The chain combines TRBV19 with TRBJ2-3; the D is unclear. CDR3 length: 15 residues. Per the germline V gene, CDR1 is LNHDA and CDR2 is SQIVND (reference sequence). The V end was cut by 2 bases, the J end by 1 base, with 10 bases between. CDR3: CASSISLLRTDTQYF. CDR3 sequence (DNA): TGTGCCAGTAGTATATCCCTCCTACGCACAGATACGCAGTATTTT.

The chain has TRBV18 and TRBJ2-7; TRBD1 agrees at 11 bases. Germline-derived CDR1 and CDR2 are KGHSH and LQKENI. The CDR3 is 15 amino acids. The V and J ends lost 4 bases and 0 bases, in that order; junction bases with no gene match: 2. The CDR3 here is CASSLGQGASYEQYF. The CDR3 DNA reads TGTGCCAGCTCACTCGGACAGGGGGCCTCCTACGAGCAGTACTTC.

V gene TRBV5-1 combines with J gene TRBJ2-7; tentatively, D is TRBD2 (5 bases). The CDR3 runs 13 residues. CDR1 and CDR2 from the germline V gene are SGHRS and YFSETQ. Between the trimmed V and J ends, which lost 4 bases and 7 bases, there was a span of 15 bases. The CDR3 coding sequence is TGCGCCAGCAGCAACTTCGGGGTGGCGGAGCAGTACTTC. It codes for CASSNFGVAEQYF. Using reference TRBV5-1 and TRBJ2-7 for the parts outside the CDR3, the full variable domain is KAGVTQTPRYLIKTRGQQVTLSCSPISGHRSVSWYQQTPGQGLQFLFEYFSETQRNKGNFPGRFSGRQFSNSRSEMNVSTLELGDSALYLCASSNFGVAEQYFGPGTRLTVT.

CDR3 sequence: CASSFMGQGSETQYF. In DNA, the CDR3 is TGCGCCAGCAGCTTCATGGGACAGGGCAGCGAGACCCAGTACTTC. This rearrangement joins TRBV5-1 to TRBJ2-5; 9 bases are shared with TRBD1. V shed 2 bases, J shed 5 bases, and the junction held 7 bases outside the gene matches. The CDR3 runs to 15 residues. Looked up from germline, CDR1 is SGHRS and CDR2 is YFSETQ.

DNA of the CDR3: TGTGCTAGTGGTTTGATACTCCGGGGGAGTGAAGCTTTCTTT. It yields the protein CASGLILRGSEAFF. This chain connects TRBV12-5 to TRBJ1-1; tentative D call: TRBD1 (5 bases). There are 14 residues in the CDR3. The V and J ends lost 2 bases and 7 bases respectively, with 14 bases between them. The germline V gene has CDR1 LGHNT and CDR2 FRNRAP.

V and J are TRBV10-3 and TRBJ2-3, with D tentatively TRBD2 (5 bases). The CDR3 is 15 amino acids. The V and J ends lost 5 bases and 6 bases respectively, with 18 bases between them. The germline CDR1 and CDR2 sequences are ENHRY and SYGVKD. CDR3 nucleotide sequence: TGTGCCATCAGTCAGGCAGAAACAAGGACTGATACGCAGTATTTT. As protein: CAISQAETRTDTQYF.

The V and J genes are TRBV18 and TRBJ2-1, with a tentative D call TRBD2 (5 bases). Trimming left V 1 base short and J 4 bases short, with 14 bases between. The CDR3 length is 16 residues. Germline loops: CDR1 KGHSH, CDR2 LQKENI. CDR3 loop: CASSPLRRVLYNEQFF. The CDR3 DNA follows: TGTGCCAGCTCACCACTCAGGCGGGTCTTATACAATGAGCAGTTCTTC.

The J gene is TRBJ2-2, the V gene TRBV5-4; TRBD2 matches at 13 bases. V dropped 7 bases and J dropped 7; count of bases not matched to a gene: 10. This CDR3 is built from 16 residues. CDR1 and CDR2 (germline): SGHNT, YYREEE (reference sequence). The CDR3 DNA follows: TGTGCCAGCGGTCGTACTAGCGGGAGGGCGATCGGGGAGCTGTTTTTT. Protein product: CASGRTSGRAIGELFF.

The chain has TRBV11-2 and TRBJ2-4, with 11 bases aligning to TRBD2. Germline CDR1 reads SGHAT; CDR2 reads FQNNGV. Trimming removed 1 base from V and 7 bases from J; junction bases left unmatched: 15. CDR3 size: 19 residues. CDR3 loop: CASSLAPISGRAGINIQYF. The DNA for the CDR3 is TGTGCCAGCAGCTTAGCCCCGATTAGCGGGAGGGCCGGGATTAACATTCAGTACTTC.